This T cell receptor (beta chain) was captured in a study of neurological immune-mediated disorders. A single record per CDR3 protein comes from TCRdb applying MiXCR to the 5' RACE reads. The sample yields 70,000 to 95,000 distinct CDR3 sequences, 17% seen once. The length of the CDR3 is 18 residues. V shed 1 base, J shed 1 base, and the junction held 11 bases outside the gene matches. Germline V gene lookup returns CDR1 SEHNR and CDR2 FQNEAQ (reference sequence). This clonotype was seen many times. As yet, its antigen is unknown. General study findings and limits: The absence of shared CDR3 amino acid sequences among expanded clones across subjects suggests private repertoires in all groups.

Sequenced: PBMCs. The origin of this receptor is a woman aged 40 to 50 in good health. V is TRBV7-9 and J is TRBJ1-1; 8 bases match TRBD1. The CDR3 sequence is CASSLVFVRGLGNTEAFF. In DNA, the CDR3 is TGTGCCAGCAGCTTAGTGTTCGTCAGGGGGCTCGGGAACACTGAAGCTTTCTTT.